This T cell receptor beta chain was observed in a study of glioma-infiltrating T cells after dendritic cell vaccination. Study summary: Dendritic cell vaccination trial patients had either newly diagnosed or recurrent glioblastoma. Dendritic cell vaccine was injected intradermally three times, biweekly. Findings and limits, study-wide: Survival was not directly related to TCR clonality in these patients.

No glioblastoma patient carried an isocitrate dehydrogenase mutation. TCRdb's table, derived via immunoSEQ multiplex PCR, lists solely in-frame clones and lacks some. The sample carries about 100,000 clones, around 80% recorded once. The CDR3 totals 16 residues. V trimming: 4 bases; J trimming: 2 bases; junction bases outside the gene matches: 7. CDR1 is SGHRS, CDR2 YFSETQ, per germline. With regard to this clone: The antigen is unknown.

The sequence came from a human donor with glioblastoma. The chain recombines TRBV5-1 with TRBJ2-3; 10 bases map to TRBD2. This specimen was blood, taken before dendritic cell vaccination. The CDR3, as DNA: TGCGCCAGCAGCCGCATAGCGGGAGGACTCACAGATACGCAGTATTTT. Protein: CASSRIAGGLTDTQYF.